This T cell receptor (beta chain) was sequenced in a study of CD8+ T cells in alopecia areata. Study outcomes and limitations: In patients, TCRs were shared less clearly than in mice, and HLA may possibly be involved. An increase in clonality over normal scalp was evident in lesional scalp, especially alopecia totalis/universalis.

On this clone: Its antigen is as yet unknown.

CDR1 is SEHNR and CDR2 is FQNEAQ in the germline V gene (reference sequence). The CDR3 length is 13 residues. V was cut by 3 bases and J by 7 bases, with 7 bases left in between. From alopecia areata patients, lesional scalp punch biopsies and peripheral blood were collected. TCR sequencing used cDNA made by reverse transcription of extracted RNA. Some clones are missing from TCRdb's copy, which holds only in-frame ones; the method was immunoSEQ multiplex PCR. Seen here are 200,000 to 250,000 clones, approximately 61% observed once, and the top ten hold more than 0.4%. Sequenced material: CD4+ T cells sorted from blood, taken at week 0. This clonotype was obtained from a human donor with alopecia areata. The rearrangement joins TRBV7-9 to TRBJ1-6; D call uncertain. The CDR3 bases are TGTGCCAGCAGCTTTTTTTTGAATTCACCCCTCCACTTT. This gives the protein CASSFFLNSPLHF.